A single sample gave rise to the 21 T cell receptor beta chains below, sequenced in a study of blood T cell repertoires in COVID-19. This table comes from immunoSEQ multiplex PCR, and its TCRdb copy is limited to in-frame clones, with some not included. Of about 270,000 clones detected, roughly 86% appear once; the ten largest clones hold around 10%. The sequenced sample consisted of peripheral blood. Every receptor here comes from a middle-aged man who had recovered from COVID-19.

The V and J genes are TRBV10-2 and TRBJ1-1; tentatively, D is TRBD1 (5 bases). V lost 5 bases to trimming and J lost 7 bases, with 14 bases between them. The CDR3 runs to 13 residues. Germline V CDR1 and CDR2: WSHSY, SAAADI. The CDR3 nucleotides read TGCGCCAGCAGTCAGTTGGGGGGGGGTGAAGCTTTCTTT. Its translation: CASSQLGGGEAFF.

This rearrangement joins TRBV10-3 to TRBJ1-2, with 7 bases identical to TRBD1. From germline, CDR1 is ENHRY and CDR2 SYGVKD. This CDR3 comprises 15 residues. The V and J ends lost 3 bases and 8 bases, in that order; junction bases with no gene match: 12. CDR3 nucleotide sequence: TGTGCCATCAGTGATTCGGGGCGACAGGGCTACGGCTACACCTTC. Its protein is CAISDSGRQGYGYTF.

J is TRBJ2-3 and V is TRBV29-1; 9 bases match TRBD1. V was clipped by 5 bases and J by 3 bases; unmatched bases: 3. Germline V gene data show CDR1 as SQVTM and CDR2 as ANQGSEA. This CDR3 spans 13 amino acids. Here the CDR3 DNA reads TGCAGCGTTTCGGGGACAGGGACAGATACGCAGTATTTT. Translated: CSVSGTGTDTQYF.

This clone was counted a few times. Other DNA sequences from this sample encode an identical CDR3 as well. The chain combines TRBV28 with TRBJ1-3; D call uncertain. Germline loops: CDR1 MDHEN, CDR2 SYDVKM. V lost 3 bases and J 4 bases, leaving 4 bases between the germline ends. The CDR3 is 12 residues long. The CDR3: CASSFRGNTIYF. The CDR3 DNA is TGTGCCAGCAGTTTCCGGGGAAACACCATATATTTT.

This clone was picked up one time. The chain uses TRBV19 and TRBJ2-3; 7 bases align to TRBD1. CDR1 and CDR2 (germline): LNHDA, SQIVND (reference sequence). CDR3 length: 14 amino acids. V lost 5 bases, J lost 6 bases, and 8 bases stayed unmatched. The CDR3 protein is CASSSLLQGDTQYF. The CDR3 DNA reads as TGTGCCAGTAGTTCCCTCCTACAGGGGGATACGCAGTATTTT.

The genes are TRBV11-2 and TRBJ2-7; D possibly corresponds to TRBD1 (5 bases). Germline V CDR1 and CDR2: SGHAT, FQNNGV. The V gene lost 4 bases and the J gene lost 2 bases, with 18 bases spanning the gap. The CDR3 loop spans 16 amino acids. CDR3: CASSSLQVSPTYEQYF. The CDR3 DNA follows: TGTGCCAGCAGCTCATTACAGGTCTCCCCCACCTACGAGCAGTACTTC.

The chain combines TRBV4-3 with TRBJ1-2; the D gene is possibly TRBD1 (6 bases). Trimming left V 3 bases short and J 6 bases short, with 17 bases between. The CDR3 contains 15 residues. Germline V CDR1 and CDR2: LGHNA, YSLEER. This CDR3 reads CASSQSGTQVHGYTF. The CDR3, as DNA: TGCGCCAGCAGCCAGTCCGGGACACAAGTTCATGGCTACACCTTC.

This chain links TRBV7-9 with TRBJ1-1; D unresolved. Germline values: CDR1 SEHNR, CDR2 FQNEAQ (reference sequence). Trimming removed 3 bases at V and 2 bases at J, with 10 bases between. The CDR3 is 14 amino acids. The CDR3 loop is CASSFATYNTEAFF. The CDR3 DNA reads TGTGCCAGCAGCTTTGCGACATACAACACTGAAGCTTTCTTT. The full variable domain, completed using reference TRBV7-9 and TRBJ1-1, is DTGVSQNPRHKITKRGQNVTFRCDPISEHNRLYWYRQTLGQGPEFLTYFQNEAQLEKSRLLSDRFSAERPKGSFSTLEIQRTEQGDSAMYLCASSFATYNTEAFFGQGTRLTVV.

The rearrangement uses TRBV11-3 and TRBJ2-5, with TRBD1 matching over 7 bases. The CDR3 is made up of 15 amino acids. From germline, CDR1 is SGHNT and CDR2 YENEEA. V gave up 1 base and J gave up 5 bases; unmatched junction bases: 7. The CDR3 DNA follows: TGTGCCAGCAGCTTAGGTCGACAGGGTCGGGAGACCCAGTACTTC. Translating it yields CASSLGRQGRETQYF.

This chain joins TRBV18 and TRBJ1-4; 10 positions match TRBD1. CDR1 is KGHSH and CDR2 is LQKENI in the germline V gene. The CDR3 has 15 residues. Losses at the gene ends were 6 bases for V and 7 bases for J; bases not matched to a gene: 8. CDR3 region: CASSLGTGDREKLFF. CDR3 in DNA: TGTGCCAGCTCGCTCGGGACAGGGGACCGTGAAAAACTGTTTTTT.

The chain's CDR3 is CASKPSGRPQETQYF. The CDR3 region has the DNA TGTGCCAGCAAACCTAGCGGGAGACCCCAAGAGACCCAGTACTTC. The genes are TRBV2 and TRBJ2-5; the match to TRBD2 covers 10 bases. CDR1 and CDR2 (germline): SNHLY, FYNNEI. The CDR3 is made up of 15 amino acids. The J segment lost 1 base and the V segment lost 7 bases, leaving 6 bases of the junction unmatched.

CDR3 sequence reads: CAWSAEEKRYF. In DNA, the CDR3 is TGTGCCTGGAGTGCTGAAGAAAAGCGGTACTTC. This chain joins TRBV30 and TRBJ2-4; D is ambiguous. Germline V gives CDR1 GTSNPN, CDR2 SVGIG (reference sequence). V lost 1 base to trimming and J lost 15 bases, with 13 bases between them. This CDR3 is 11 amino acids long.

The rearrangement links TRBV7-2 to TRBJ2-1, with D maybe TRBD1 (7 bases). This CDR3 has 15 amino acids. The germline V gene has CDR1 SGHTA and CDR2 FQGNSA. Trimming took 2 bases from V and 8 from J, leaving 16 bases between them. As DNA, the CDR3 is TGTGCCAGCAGCTTACAGGGGGGAGTTGGGGATGAGCAGTTCTTC. It specifies CASSLQGGVGDEQFF.

The V and J genes are TRBV18 and TRBJ2-3, with a weak D call TRBD2 (6 bases). Germline CDR1 KGHSH, CDR2 LQKENI. This CDR3 has 14 residues. V lost 7 bases, J lost 0 bases, and 11 bases lay in between. CDR3 nucleotide sequence: TGTGCCAGCTTAGCGACTAGTAGCACAGATACGCAGTATTTT. The encoded protein is CASLATSSTDTQYF.

This chain joins TRBV27 and TRBJ2-3; 8 positions match TRBD1. CDR1 MNHEY and CDR2 SMNVEV come from the germline V gene (reference sequence). The CDR3 consists of 15 residues. The V segment lost 3 bases and the J segment 4 bases; nucleotides outside the gene matches: 6. The CDR3 nucleotides are TGTGCCAGCAGTTTTGGCAGGGGGCTGTCAGATACGCAGTATTTT. It encodes CASSFGRGLSDTQYF.

The V gene is TRBV10-2, the J gene TRBJ2-5; 7 bases agree with TRBD1. V was clipped by 6 bases and J by 1 base; unmatched bases: 11. The germline V gene encodes CDR1 WSHSY and CDR2 SAAADI. This CDR3 is 16 amino acids long. The CDR3 spells CASSDRWAGGQETQYF. CDR3 nucleotides: TGCGCCAGCAGCGACCGTTGGGCAGGGGGCCAAGAGACCCAGTACTTC.

The rearrangement joins TRBV5-4 to TRBJ2-7; no reliable D call. V lost 4 bases and J lost 1, with 12 bases in between. The CDR3 is 14 amino acids. The germline gives CDR1 SGHNT, CDR2 YYREEE (reference sequence). CDR3 DNA sequence: TGTGCCAGCAGCGACGCAGGTGCATCCTACGAGCAGTACTTC. Protein sequence: CASSDAGASYEQYF.

This clone appeared a single time. The V call is TRBV7-3, the J call TRBJ2-7, with 10 bases aligning to TRBD2. The CDR3 spans 16 residues. Germline CDR1 is SGHTA and CDR2 is FQGTGA. The V gene end was trimmed by 0 bases and the J gene end by 2 bases; junction bases not matched to a gene: 4. CDR3 sequence: CASSLTSGRAPYEQYF. As DNA, the CDR3 is TGTGCCAGCAGCTTAACAAGCGGGAGGGCCCCCTACGAGCAGTACTTC.

V gene TRBV4-3 combines with J gene TRBJ1-1; 9 bases align to TRBD1. The CDR3 extends over 16 amino acids. Germline loops: CDR1 LGHNA, CDR2 YSLEER. Trimming cost V 2 bases and J 9 bases; bases outside gene matches: 13. CDR3 residues: CASSQRASGTGLKAFF. CDR3 DNA sequence: TGCGCCAGCAGCCAACGCGCAAGCGGGACAGGGCTGAAAGCTTTCTTT.

The rearrangement joins TRBV7-8 to TRBJ2-2; 16 positions agree with TRBD2. CDR3 length: 18 amino acids. J lost 2 bases, V lost 4 bases, and 4 bases had no gene match. Germline V gives CDR1 SGHVS, CDR2 FQNEAQ. CDR3 amino acids: CASSSGTSGGGNTGELFF. In DNA, the CDR3 is TGTGCCAGCAGCTCCGGGACTAGCGGGGGGGGAAACACCGGGGAGCTGTTTTTT.

The chain carries TRBV6-2 or TRBV6-3 and TRBJ2-4, with 7 bases fitting TRBD1. The length of the CDR3 is 15 residues. V gave up 5 bases and J gave up 0 bases; unmatched junction bases: 4. Germline-derived CDR1 and CDR2 are MNHEY and SVGEGT. DNA for the CDR3: TGTGCCAGCAGTCCGGGACAGCTAGCCAAAAACATTCAGTACTTC. It yields the protein CASSPGQLAKNIQYF.